This TCR beta chain was captured in a study of T cells in women clearing cervical HPV infection. Study-wide results and caveats: CIN3+ cases had significantly higher TCR richness than controls; evenness did not differ. TRBV6-7 relative abundance averaged approximately 0.1% in cases and under 0.2% in controls.

TCRdb's copy holds only in-frame clones and misses some; the assay was immunoSEQ multiplex PCR. The sample totals 22,000 or so clones; its top ten clones hold 10% to 15%. As for this clone: Its matching antigen is unknown. The read gets to within 3 residues of the CDR3 end, and the germline J gene fills in the rest.

The CDR3 runs to 13 residues. Germline CDR1 and CDR2: KGHSH and LQKENI. The receptor's source is a woman between 18 and 69 years old with a cervical HPV16 infection that either progressed to CIN3+ or cleared (not recorded which). Input material: blood buffy coat. The chain employs TRBV18 and TRBJ1-2, with unresolved D. CDR3 DNA (partial): TGTGCCAGCTCGTCTGGACTGCGCGGGGAC. This codes for CASSSGLRGD. The whole CDR3 protein is CASSSGLRGDYTF. Using reference TRBV18 and TRBJ1-2 for the parts outside the CDR3, the full variable domain is NAGVMQNPRHLVRRRGQEARLRCSPMKGHSHVYWYRQLPEEGLKFMVYLQKENIIDESGMPKERFSAEFPKEGPSILRIQQVVRGDSAAYFCASSSGLRGDYTFGSGTRLTVV.